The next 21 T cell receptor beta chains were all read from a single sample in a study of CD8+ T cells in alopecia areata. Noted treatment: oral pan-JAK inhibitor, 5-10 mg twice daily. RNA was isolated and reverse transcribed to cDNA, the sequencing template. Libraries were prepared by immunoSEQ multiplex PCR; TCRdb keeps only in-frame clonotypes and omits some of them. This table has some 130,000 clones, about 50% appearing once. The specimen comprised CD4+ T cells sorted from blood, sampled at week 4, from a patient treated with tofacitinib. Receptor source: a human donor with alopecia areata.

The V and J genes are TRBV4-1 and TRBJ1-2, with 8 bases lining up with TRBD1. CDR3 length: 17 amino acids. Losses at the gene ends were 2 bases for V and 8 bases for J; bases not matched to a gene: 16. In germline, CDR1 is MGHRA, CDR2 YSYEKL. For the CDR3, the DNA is TGCGCCAGCAGCCAACCCGGGACAGGCTCCGTTGAACGGGGCTACACCTTC. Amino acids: CASSQPGTGSVERGYTF.

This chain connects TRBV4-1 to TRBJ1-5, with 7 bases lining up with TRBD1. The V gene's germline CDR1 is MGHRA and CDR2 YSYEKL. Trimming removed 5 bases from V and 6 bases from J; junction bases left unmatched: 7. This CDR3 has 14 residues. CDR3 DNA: TGCGCCAGCAGCGAGACAGGGTGGATTCAGCCCCAGCATTTT. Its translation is CASSETGWIQPQHF.

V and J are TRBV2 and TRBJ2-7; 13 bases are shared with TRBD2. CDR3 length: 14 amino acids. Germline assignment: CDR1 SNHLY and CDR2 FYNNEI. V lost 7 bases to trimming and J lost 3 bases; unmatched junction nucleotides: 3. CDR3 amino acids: CASMGLAGFYEQYF. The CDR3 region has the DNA TGTGCCAGCATGGGACTAGCGGGATTCTACGAGCAGTACTTC.

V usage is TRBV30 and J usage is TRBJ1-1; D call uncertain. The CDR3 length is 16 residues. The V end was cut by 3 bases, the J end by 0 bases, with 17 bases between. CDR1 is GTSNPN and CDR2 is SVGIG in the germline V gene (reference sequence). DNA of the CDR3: TGTGCCTGGAGCTCCCCGAGGCCCCTGGTGAACACTGAAGCTTTCTTT. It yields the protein CAWSSPRPLVNTEAFF.

CDR3 sequence: CASSSTVGEQYF. The CDR3 nucleotides read TGTGCCAGCAGTTCGACAGTGGGCGAGCAGTACTTC. J is TRBJ2-7 and V is TRBV27; tentative D call: TRBD1 (5 bases). The germline CDR1 and CDR2 sequences are MNHEY and SMNVEV (reference sequence). The CDR3 covers 12 residues. Trimming cost V 4 bases and J 6 bases, with 10 bases left between them.

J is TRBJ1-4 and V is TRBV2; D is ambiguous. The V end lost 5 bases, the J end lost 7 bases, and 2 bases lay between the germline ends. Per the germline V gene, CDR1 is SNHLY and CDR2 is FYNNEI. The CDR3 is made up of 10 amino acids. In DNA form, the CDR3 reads TGTGCCAGCAGTACTGAAAAACTGTTTTTT. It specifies CASSTEKLFF.

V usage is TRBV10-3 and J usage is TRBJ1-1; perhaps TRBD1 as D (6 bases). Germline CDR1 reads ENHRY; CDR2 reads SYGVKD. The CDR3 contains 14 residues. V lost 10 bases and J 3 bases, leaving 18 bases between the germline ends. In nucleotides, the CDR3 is TGTGCCACCCGACCCTCACAGGGACACACTGAAGCTTTCTTT. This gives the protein CATRPSQGHTEAFF.

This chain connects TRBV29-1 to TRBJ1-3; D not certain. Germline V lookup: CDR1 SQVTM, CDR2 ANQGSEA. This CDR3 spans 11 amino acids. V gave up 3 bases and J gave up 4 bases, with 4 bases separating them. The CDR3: CSVDRGNTIYF. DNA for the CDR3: TGCAGCGTTGACCGGGGAAACACCATATATTTT.

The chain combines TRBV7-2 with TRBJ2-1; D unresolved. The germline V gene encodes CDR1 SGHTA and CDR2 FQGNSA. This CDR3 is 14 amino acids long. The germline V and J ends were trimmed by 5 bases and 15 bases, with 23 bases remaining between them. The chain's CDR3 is CASSLTRTPNLPFF. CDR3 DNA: TGTGCCAGCAGCCTAACTCGGACCCCCAACCTTCCGTTCTTC.

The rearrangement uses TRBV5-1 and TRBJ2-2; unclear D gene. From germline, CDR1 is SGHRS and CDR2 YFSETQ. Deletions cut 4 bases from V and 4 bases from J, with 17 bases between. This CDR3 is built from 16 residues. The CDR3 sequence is CASSRKGSGSTGELFF. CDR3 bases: TGCGCCAGCAGCCGTAAAGGGTCGGGCAGCACCGGGGAGCTGTTTTTT.

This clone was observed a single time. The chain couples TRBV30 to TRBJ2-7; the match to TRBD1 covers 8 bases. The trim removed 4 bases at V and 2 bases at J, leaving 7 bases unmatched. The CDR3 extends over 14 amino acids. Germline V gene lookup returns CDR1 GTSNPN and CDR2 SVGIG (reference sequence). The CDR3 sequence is CAWTGQGTTYEQYF. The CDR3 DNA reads TGTGCCTGGACTGGACAGGGAACTACCTACGAGCAGTACTTC.

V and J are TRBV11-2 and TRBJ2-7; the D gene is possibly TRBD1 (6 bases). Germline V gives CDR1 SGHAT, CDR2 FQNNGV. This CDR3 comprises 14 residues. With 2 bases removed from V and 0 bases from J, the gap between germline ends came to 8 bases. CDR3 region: CASSLPDSSYEQYF. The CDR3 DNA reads TGTGCCAGCAGCTTACCGGACAGCTCCTACGAGCAGTACTTC.

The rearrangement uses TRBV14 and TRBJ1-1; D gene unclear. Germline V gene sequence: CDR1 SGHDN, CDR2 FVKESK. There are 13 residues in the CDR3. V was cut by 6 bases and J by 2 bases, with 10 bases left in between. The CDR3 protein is CASRSVGNTEAFF. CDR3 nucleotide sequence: TGTGCCAGCAGATCAGTGGGAAACACTGAAGCTTTCTTT. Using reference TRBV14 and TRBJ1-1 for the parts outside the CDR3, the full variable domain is EAGVTQFPSHSVIEKGQTVTLRCDPISGHDNLYWYRRVMGKEIKFLLHFVKESKQDESGMPNNRFLAERTGGTYSTLKVQPAELEDSGVYFCASRSVGNTEAFFGQGTRLTVV.

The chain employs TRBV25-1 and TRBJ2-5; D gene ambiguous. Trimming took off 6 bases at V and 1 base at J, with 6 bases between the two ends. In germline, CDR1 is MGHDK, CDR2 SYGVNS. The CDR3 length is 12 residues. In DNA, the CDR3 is TGTGCCAGCAGAGACCTCCAAGAGACCCAGTACTTC. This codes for CASRDLQETQYF.

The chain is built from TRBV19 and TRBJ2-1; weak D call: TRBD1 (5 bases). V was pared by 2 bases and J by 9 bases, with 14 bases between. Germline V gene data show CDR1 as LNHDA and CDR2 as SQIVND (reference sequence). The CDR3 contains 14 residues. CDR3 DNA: TGTGCCAGTAGTATAAGTCATAGCCAGGGTGAGCAGTTCTTC. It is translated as CASSISHSQGEQFF.

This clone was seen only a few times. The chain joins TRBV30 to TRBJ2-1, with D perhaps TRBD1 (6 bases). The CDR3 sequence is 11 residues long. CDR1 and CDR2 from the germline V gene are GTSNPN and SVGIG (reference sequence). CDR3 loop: CAQQGNNEQFF. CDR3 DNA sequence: TGTGCACAGCAGGGGAACAATGAGCAGTTCTTC.

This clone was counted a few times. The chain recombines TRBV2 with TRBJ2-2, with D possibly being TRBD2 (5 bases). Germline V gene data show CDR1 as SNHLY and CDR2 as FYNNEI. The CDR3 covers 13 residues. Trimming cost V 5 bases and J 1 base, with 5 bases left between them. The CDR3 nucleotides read TGTGCCAGCAGTCGGGAGAACACCGGGGAGCTGTTTTTT. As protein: CASSRENTGELFF.

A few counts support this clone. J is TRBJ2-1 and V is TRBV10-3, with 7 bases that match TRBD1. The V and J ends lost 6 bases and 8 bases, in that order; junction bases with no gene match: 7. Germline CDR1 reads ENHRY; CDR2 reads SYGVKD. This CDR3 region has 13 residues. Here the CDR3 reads CAISRQGIDEQFF. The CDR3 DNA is TGTGCCATCAGCAGACAGGGTATCGATGAGCAGTTCTTC.

The CDR3 loop reads CASSKAGQGNSPLHF. CDR3 DNA: TGTGCCAGCTCAAAAGCGGGACAGGGAAATTCACCCCTCCACTTT. The chain links TRBV18 to TRBJ1-6, with 9 bases identical to TRBD1. Germline assignment: CDR1 KGHSH and CDR2 LQKENI. There are 15 residues in the CDR3. The V segment lost 5 bases and the J segment 7 bases; nucleotides outside the gene matches: 6.

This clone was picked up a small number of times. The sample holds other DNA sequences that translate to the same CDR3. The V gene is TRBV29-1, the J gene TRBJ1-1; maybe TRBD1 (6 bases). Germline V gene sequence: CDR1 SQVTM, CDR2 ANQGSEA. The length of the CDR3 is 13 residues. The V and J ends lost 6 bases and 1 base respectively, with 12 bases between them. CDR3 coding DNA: TGCAGCGTGTTAAGGGGGGGGAACACTGAAGCTTTCTTT. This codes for CSVLRGGNTEAFF.

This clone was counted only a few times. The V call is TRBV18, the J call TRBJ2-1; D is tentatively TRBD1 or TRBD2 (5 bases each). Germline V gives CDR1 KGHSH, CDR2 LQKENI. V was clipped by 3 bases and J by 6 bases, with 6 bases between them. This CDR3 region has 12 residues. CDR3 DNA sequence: TGTGCCAGCTCACCGGGGGTCAATGAGCAGTTCTTC. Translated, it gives CASSPGVNEQFF.